The 9 T cell receptor beta chains below all came from one sample that was sequenced in a study of blood T cells in healthy people across ages. PCR was performed a second time for about 7 to 11 cycles using a sample-barcoded 5' primer and a J-beta primer mix. A single record per CDR3 protein comes from TCRdb applying MiXCR to the 5' RACE reads. Of more than 650,000 distinct CDR3 sequences listed, about a fifth are singletons. Sequenced material: blood. These receptors all stem from a man in his 70s in good health.

The V call is TRBV12-3 or TRBV12-4, the J call TRBJ1-1; D is undetermined. V was shortened by 7 bases and J by 6 bases, with 15 bases between the two germline ends. CDR3 size: 13 residues. As DNA, the CDR3 is TGTGCCAGCATCTCTCACCCTGGGTCTGAAGCTTTCTTT. This encodes CASISHPGSEAFF.

As concerns this clonotype: Since the CDR3 does not end with the conserved phenylalanine or tryptophan, this likely comes from a read error. The rearrangement links TRBV5-8 to TRBJ2-2; no clear D gene. V was clipped by 2 bases and J by 7 bases, with 21 bases between them. The germline CDR1 and CDR2 sequences are SGHTS and YDEGEE. The CDR3 length is 17 residues. As DNA, the CDR3 is TGTGCCAGCAGCTTCGGTCAGGTGGCGCTTGGAGTCGGGGAGCTGTTTCTT. As protein: CASSFGQVALGVGELFL.

The V call is TRBV19, the J call TRBJ2-3; TRBD2 matches 8 bases. The CDR3 has 15 amino acids. CDR1 and CDR2 (germline): LNHDA, SQIVND (reference sequence). J gave up 5 bases and V 3 bases, and 7 bases lay outside the gene matches. Here the CDR3 reads CASSIPGLAGDTQYF. The CDR3 DNA is TGTGCCAGTAGTATCCCTGGACTAGCAGGAGATACGCAGTATTTT. The variable domain in full, completed from reference TRBV19 and TRBJ2-3, reads DGGITQSPKYLFRKEGQNVTLSCEQNLNHDAMYWYRQDPGQGLRLIYYSQIVNDFQKGDIAEGYSVSREKKESFPLTVTSAQKNPTAFYLCASSIPGLAGDTQYFGPGTRLTVL.

The chain joins TRBV7-2 to TRBJ2-2; TRBD2 matches at 7 bases. V gave up 2 bases and J gave up 5 bases; unmatched junction bases: 5. The CDR3 contains 15 residues. Germline lookup yields CDR1 SGHTA and CDR2 FQGNSA. The CDR3 nucleotides are TGTGCCAGCAGCTTAAAGCGGGGAGGTACCGGGGAGCTGTTTTTT. This translates into CASSLKRGGTGELFF.

Regarding this clonotype: This may arise from a read error, as a much more abundant clone is one base away. This chain joins TRBV7-2 and TRBJ2-3; D may correspond to TRBD1 or TRBD2 (6 bases each). The CDR3 is 15 amino acids. Germline CDR1 and CDR2: SGHTA and FQGNSA. CDR3 sequence reads: CASSSAGIWTDTRYF. CDR3 nucleotide sequence: TGTGCCAGCAGTTCAGCGGGTATTTGGACAGATACGCGGTATTTT.

The chain joins TRBV20-1 to TRBJ2-7; TRBD1 might be the D (6 bases). The CDR3 sequence is 14 residues long. V was clipped by 3 bases and J by 4 bases, with 16 bases between them. From germline, CDR1 is DFQATT and CDR2 SNEGSKA (reference sequence). CDR3 protein: CSARTGQGRYEQYF. CDR3 DNA sequence: TGCAGTGCTAGGACCGGGCAGGGGAGATACGAGCAGTACTTC.

The chain uses TRBV20-1 and TRBJ2-5; the match to TRBD2 covers 7 bases. CDR1 DFQATT and CDR2 SNEGSKA come from the germline V gene (reference sequence). V shed 0 bases and J 2 bases; nucleotides not matched to a gene: 3. The CDR3 totals 14 residues. The CDR3 spells CSAREGGDQETQYF. DNA of the CDR3: TGCAGTGCTAGAGAGGGAGGGGATCAAGAGACCCAGTACTTC.

This clonotype was seen a few times. The V and J genes are TRBV7-2 and TRBJ1-2; D unclear. This CDR3 is built from 14 residues. From germline, CDR1 is SGHTA and CDR2 FQGNSA. With 2 bases removed from V and 6 bases from J, the gap between germline ends came to 13 bases. The CDR3 reads CASSLRLLEHGYTF. In DNA, the CDR3 is TGTGCCAGCAGCTTACGATTATTGGAGCATGGCTACACCTTC.

J is TRBJ2-5 and V is TRBV21-1; TRBD1 is taken as the D call from the table, unchecked against the DNA. TRBV21-1 is a documented pseudogene. CDR3 length: 16 amino acids. DNA for the CDR3: TGTGCCAGCACGAAAACCCGACAGTTGTACCAAGAGACCCAGTACTTC. Translation: CASTKTRQLYQETQYF.